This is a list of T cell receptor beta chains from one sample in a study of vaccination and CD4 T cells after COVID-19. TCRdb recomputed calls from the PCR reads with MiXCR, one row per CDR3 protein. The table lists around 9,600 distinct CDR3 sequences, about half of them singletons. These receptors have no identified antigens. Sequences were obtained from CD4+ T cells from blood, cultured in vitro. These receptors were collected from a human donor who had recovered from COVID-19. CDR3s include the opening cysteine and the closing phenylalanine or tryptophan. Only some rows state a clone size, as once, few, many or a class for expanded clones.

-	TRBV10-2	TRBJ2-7	CASMAYTYEQYF
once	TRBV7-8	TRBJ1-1	CASSLRPPNTEAFF
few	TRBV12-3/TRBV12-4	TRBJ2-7	CASSLNLRGPYEQYF
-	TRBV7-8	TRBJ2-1	CASSAGPGYNSYNEQFF
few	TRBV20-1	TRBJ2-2	CSASLSADTGELFF
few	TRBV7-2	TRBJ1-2	CASSNRTANYGYTF
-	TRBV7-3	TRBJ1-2	CASSLPGYYGYTF
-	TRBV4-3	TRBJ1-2	CASSQLGGRNYGYTF
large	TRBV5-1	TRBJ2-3	CASSKGLALRSTDTQYF
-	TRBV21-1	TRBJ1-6	CASSKRGSSGSPLHF
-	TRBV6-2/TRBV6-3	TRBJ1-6	CASKQANSPLHF
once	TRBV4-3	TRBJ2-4	CASSQGTGGNIQYF
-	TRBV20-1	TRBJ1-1	CSARISGAVGTEAFF
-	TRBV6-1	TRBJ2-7	CASRQDRGQYEQYF
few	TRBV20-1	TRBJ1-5	CSALTGGVGNQPQHF
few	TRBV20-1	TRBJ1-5	CSARNRGSEPQHF
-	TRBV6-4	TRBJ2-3	CASSDYRQPDTQYF
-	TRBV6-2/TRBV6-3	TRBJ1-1	CASRRVQGTAFF
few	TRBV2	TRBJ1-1	CARSQGEGTEAFF
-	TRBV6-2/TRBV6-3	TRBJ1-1	CASSYSSGHAVRNMNTEAFF
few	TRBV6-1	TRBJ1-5	CASSDQGVPLNQPQHF
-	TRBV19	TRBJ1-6	CASSIQGTNSPLHF
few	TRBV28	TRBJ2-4	CASSSGRLLAKNIQYF
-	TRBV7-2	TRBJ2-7	CASSLVQAYEQYF
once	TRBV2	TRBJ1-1	CASSEGEGFRTEAFF
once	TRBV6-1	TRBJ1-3	CASSLRAPGNTIYF
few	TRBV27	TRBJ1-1	CASSLSGVNTEAFF
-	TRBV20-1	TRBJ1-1	CSAPVQGMNTEAFF
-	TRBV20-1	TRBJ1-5	CSARPYRTGNPNSNQPQHF
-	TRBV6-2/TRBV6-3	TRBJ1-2	CASSDGGNYGYTF
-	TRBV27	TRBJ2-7	CASSLSTGGPYEQYF
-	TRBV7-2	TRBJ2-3	CASTPSPSTSTDTQYF
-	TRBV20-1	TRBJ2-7	CSASTGFRVPPYEQYF
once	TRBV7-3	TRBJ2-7	CASSLGQGTEQYF
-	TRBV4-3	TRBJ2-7	CASSRDRMYEQYF
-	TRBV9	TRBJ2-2	CASSAELARELFF
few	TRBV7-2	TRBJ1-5	CASSLYGDLQHF
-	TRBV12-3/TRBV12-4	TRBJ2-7	CASSSTNEQYF
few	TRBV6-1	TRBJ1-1	CASSPSRGGPEAFF
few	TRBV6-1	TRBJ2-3	CASSGVETADTQYF
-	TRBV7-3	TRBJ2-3	CASSKNSGEDTQYF
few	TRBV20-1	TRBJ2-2	CSARGQGRTGELFF
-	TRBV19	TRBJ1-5	CASSMTGAGQPQHF
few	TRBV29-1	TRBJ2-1	CSVEGNEQFF
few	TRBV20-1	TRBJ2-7	CSAPPGGGSHEQYF
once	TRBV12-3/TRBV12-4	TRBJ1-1	CASSLFQGTEAFF
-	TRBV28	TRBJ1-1	CASSPSRGQTSLEAFF
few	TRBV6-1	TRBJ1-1	CASRRFAISRGTEAFF
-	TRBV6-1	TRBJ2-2	CASGLAGGELFF
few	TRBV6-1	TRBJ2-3	CASSLKRVADTQYF
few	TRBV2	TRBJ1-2	CASRAGQGLGYGYTF
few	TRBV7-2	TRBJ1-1	CASSPGTANTEAFF
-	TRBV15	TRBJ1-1	CATSMKGGGTEAFF
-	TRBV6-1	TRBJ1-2	CASSQGQGGDYGYTF
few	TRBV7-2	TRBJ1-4	CASSRQGANEKLFF
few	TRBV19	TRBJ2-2	CASNLDRGFAGELFF
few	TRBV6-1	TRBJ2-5	CASSERLGGAETQYF
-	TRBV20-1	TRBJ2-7	CSARDEQGLSEQYF
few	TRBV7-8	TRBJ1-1	CASSPGRNTEAFF
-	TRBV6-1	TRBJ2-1	CASKRGVLAGTDEQFF